This T cell receptor (beta chain) was sequenced during a study of cytomegalovirus exposure and HLA in healthy donors. Study-level background: The approximately 100 million unique TCR beta sequences, from around 200 million T cells, were found by an earlier analysis. Tens of millions of unique TCRs, all from HLA-typed donors, were included in an early release of the data. Study results and caveats: A later analysis linked more than 15,000 TCR beta sequences to HLA alleles at 0.05 false discovery rate. A later analysis revealed that TCR association rates differed between HLA loci, peaking at DRB1 and bottoming out at HLA-C.

The J segment lost 3 bases and the V segment lost 5 bases, leaving 9 bases of the junction unmatched. The CDR3 sequence is 16 residues long. The germline V gene encodes CDR1 SGHAT and CDR2 FQNNGV. As concerns this clone: Its antigen is currently unknown.

PCR was performed using 60 Vbeta and 13 Jbeta primers. TCRdb keeps only in-frame clones here, not all; method: immunoSEQ multiplex PCR. The sample shows 65,000 to 80,000 clones, and about 4.6% sits with its ten largest clones. The V and J genes are TRBV11-2 and TRBJ1-1, with 10 bases identical to TRBD1. Sequences were obtained from PBMCs. The TCR originated in a young man in good health and CMV-seronegative. The CDR3 protein is CASSTLTGGSYTEAFF. The CDR3 bases are TGTGCCAGCAGCACGCTGACAGGGGGCAGTTACACTGAAGCTTTCTTT.